This TCR beta chain was recorded in a study of shared clonotypes between healthy human individuals. General study points: How much donors shared clonotypes was expected to be affected by sequencing depth. Only blood was sampled, and tissue TCR repertoires likely differ from blood ones.

In its sample, this clone was seen a few times. Its target is unknown. The sample carries other DNA sequences with the same CDR3. The authors distributed each subset's genomic DNA evenly over several immunoSEQ plates. In replicate PCRs of sorted subsets, approximately 190 ng DNA, tens of thousands of T cell genomes, was used. Profiling relied on immunoSEQ multiplex PCR, and the TCRdb table lists in-frame clones only, not all of them. Among roughly 120,000 clones listed, 55% to 80% were seen once. The junction had 1 base not matched to a gene; V was cut back by 3 bases and J by 6 bases. The CDR3 is made up of 15 amino acids. The germline CDR1 and CDR2 sequences are MNHNS and SASEGT.

Source material: memory CD8+ T cells sorted from blood. This sample's subset: CD45RO+ cells pooled with CCR7-negative TemRA cells. This clonotype was sampled from a young woman in good health. The V and J genes are TRBV6-1 and TRBJ2-1, with 14 positions matching TRBD2. CDR3: CASSEGTSGSNEQFF. CDR3 sequence (DNA): TGTGCCAGCAGTGAGGGGACTAGCGGGAGCAATGAGCAGTTCTTC.